The 2 T cell receptor beta chains presented below share a single source sample, sequenced in a study of metastatic and nonmetastatic thyroid tumors. Until they underwent thyroid surgery, no patient had received any treatment. TCRdb reprocessed the PCR reads using MiXCR. The data hold several thousand clones, with approximately 30% observed a single time. Sequencing was performed on adjacent normal tissue. The receptors stem from a female donor with papillary thyroid cancer or a benign thyroid nodule (not recorded which). Some clones in this sample may be carry-over from other donors' samples.

The chain links TRBV6-1 to TRBJ2-1; D perhaps matches TRBD2 (6 bases). Germline-derived CDR1 and CDR2 are MNHNS and SASEGT. Trimming shortened V by 6 bases and J by 9 bases, and 18 bases separated the two germline ends. The length of the CDR3 is 14 residues. For the CDR3, the DNA is TGTGCCAGCAGCGGGGGACGGCAAACGGGTGAGCAGTTCTTC. Translating it yields CASSGGRQTGEQFF.

This clone came up a few times. One junction end disagrees with the germline gene, perhaps due to a read error. The genes are TRBV2 and TRBJ2-2; possible D gene TRBD1, 5 bases. Germline CDR1 is SNHLY and CDR2 is FYNNEI. This CDR3 contains 16 residues. The CDR3 bases are TGTGCCAGCAGCGAAGGCAGGGCTGGAGTGACCGGGGAGCTGTTTTTT. It encodes CASSEGRAGVTGELFF.